These T cell receptor beta chains were read from a single sample in a study of blood T cell repertoires in COVID-19. Data came from immunoSEQ multiplex PCR; TCRdb stores just in-frame clones and leaves some out. Among some 350,000 clones listed, 85% to 90% were seen once. The sequenced sample consisted of peripheral blood. These receptors were collected from a human donor in a cohort sampled during active COVID-19. Both conserved end residues are part of each CDR3. Each record gives: J gene, V gene, D gene, clone size, CDR3 DNA, CDR3 protein. D genes are given only for firm matches. Clone size is shown for a subset of rows, as once, few, many or a class of expanded clone.

>TRBJ2-3|TRBV5-4|TRBD2|-
TGTGCCAGCAGCGAGGGACTAGCGGGAGCCGGCGGTACGCAATATTTT
CASSEGLAGAGGTQYF
>TRBJ2-5|TRBV28|TRBD2|few
TGTGCCAGCAGTTTAAGGCGGGAGGCCCAGTACTTC
CASSLRREAQYF
>TRBJ1-3|TRBV6-5|-|-
TGTGCCAGCAGTCGACAGGTTAGCTCTGGAAACACCATATATTTT
CASSRQVSSGNTIYF
>TRBJ2-7|TRBV2|-|-
TGTGCCAGCAGTGACCTACCAACCTACGAGCAGTACTTC
CASSDLPTYEQYF
>TRBJ1-1|TRBV19|TRBD1|once
TGTGCCAGTAGTGAAACAGGGGACACTGAAGCTTTCTTT
CASSETGDTEAFF
>TRBJ1-2|TRBV4-2|-|-
TGTGCCAGCAGCCAAGTTGGGGAGAACTATGGCTACACCTTC
CASSQVGENYGYTF
>TRBJ2-3|TRBV4-2|TRBD2|-
TGTGCCAGCAGCCAAGGACTAGCGGGGGCGGAAGATACGCAGTATTTT
CASSQGLAGAEDTQYF
>TRBJ1-1|TRBV29-1|TRBD1|once
TGCAGTACCCGGGACAGGGGATTTGGTGAAGCTTTCTTT
CSTRDRGFGEAFF
>TRBJ2-1|TRBV6-4|-|-
TGTGCCAGCAGTGTTGACAGCAACAATGAGCAGTTCTTC
CASSVDSNNEQFF
>TRBJ1-4|TRBV30|-|-
TGTGCCTGGAGACAGGCTCCCCGAGGAGAAAAACTGTTTTTT
CAWRQAPRGEKLFF
>TRBJ2-3|TRBV18|TRBD2|-
TGTGCCAGCTCACCATACCGCGGGGGGGAATCGGATACGCAGTATTTT
CASSPYRGGESDTQYF
>TRBJ1-1|TRBV6-5|-|-
TGTGCCAGCAGGCGAGACACTGAAGCTTTCTTT
CASRRDTEAFF
>TRBJ1-3|TRBV11-3|-|-
TGTGCCAGCAGCCCAACGGACCCCCGAGGGGGTCCTGGAAACACCATATATTTT
CASSPTDPRGGPGNTIYF
>TRBJ1-2|TRBV6-1|-|few
TGTGCCAGCAGTGAAAATTTCGGCAGGGGAAAATATGGCTACACCTTC
CASSENFGRGKYGYTF
>TRBJ2-2|TRBV5-1|TRBD2|-
TGCGCCAGCAGCTTGGTGGGACTAGCGGAGGGGGAGCTGTTTTTT
CASSLVGLAEGELFF
>TRBJ1-2|TRBV29-1|-|-
TGCAGCGTTTCCGGGGGTGTTGACTATGGCTACACCTTC
CSVSGGVDYGYTF
>TRBJ2-2|TRBV19|TRBD1|-
TGTGCCAGTAGTATTCTCCCAGGGGGCACCGGGGAGCTGTTTTTT
CASSILPGGTGELFF
>TRBJ1-6|TRBV19|-|-
TGTGCCAGTAGTATACGTCCGGGATCCTATAATTCACCCCTCCACTTT
CASSIRPGSYNSPLHF
>TRBJ1-3|TRBV6-5|-|-
TGTGCCAGCAGGCAGGGGATTGGAAACACCATATATTTT
CASRQGIGNTIYF
>TRBJ2-2|TRBV7-3|TRBD1|-
TGTGCCAGCAGCTTATTCCCCAGGGGGCTGGGCGGGGAGCTGTTTTTT
CASSLFPRGLGGELFF
>TRBJ2-1|TRBV5-1|TRBD1|-
TGCGCCAGCAGCTTGAGGGGGCGGTTCGGCTCCTACAATGAGCAGTTCTTC
CASSLRGRFGSYNEQFF
>TRBJ2-3|TRBV28|-|-
TGTGCCAGCAGTTTCTCGGGGGGCGGTGGCACAGATACGCAGTATTTT
CASSFSGGGGTDTQYF
>TRBJ1-2|TRBV4-1|-|-
TGCGCCAGCAGCCAAGATTTTGAGCGACCCGCCCTCTATGGCTACACCTTC
CASSQDFERPALYGYTF
>TRBJ2-5|TRBV2|-|-
TGTGCCACCACAGGTTTACTCCAAGAGACCCAGTACTTC
CATTGLLQETQYF
>TRBJ1-1|TRBV18|-|-
TGTGCCAGCTCACCTCGGGCAGGGCGAGACACTGAAGCTTTCTTT
CASSPRAGRDTEAFF
>TRBJ2-1|TRBV11-2|-|-
TGTGCCAGCACCATTATTACAGGGTTCAATGAGCAGTTCTTC
CASTIITGFNEQFF
>TRBJ1-5|TRBV12-3/TRBV12-4|-|-
TGTGCCAGCAGGAACTTATATCAGCCCCAGCATTTT
CASRNLYQPQHF
>TRBJ1-1|TRBV25-1|-|-
TGTGCCAGCAGTGATCAGGGTTGGACTGAAGCTTTCTTT
CASSDQGWTEAFF
>TRBJ1-2|TRBV6-5|-|-
TGTGCCAGCAGGGTAGACAGAAACTATGGCTACACCTTC
CASRVDRNYGYTF
>TRBJ1-2|TRBV5-6|TRBD1|-
TGTGCCAGCAGCTTGGGACAGGGGGCCGCTGGCTACACCTTC
CASSLGQGAAGYTF
>TRBJ2-7|TRBV29-1|-|-
TGCAGCGTCCGCGAGGCCCCATCGGGGGAGCAGTACTTC
CSVREAPSGEQYF
>TRBJ2-7|TRBV18|-|-
TGTGCCAGCTCACCACCTGTGCATCGACGGGGCGAGCAGTACTTC
CASSPPVHRRGEQYF
>TRBJ1-1|TRBV7-9|-|-
TGTGCCAGCACCCCGGTTAAGCCGAACACTGAAGCTTTCTTT
CASTPVKPNTEAFF
>TRBJ2-2|TRBV7-8|-|many
TGTGCCAGCAGCGTCCAGGGGGAGGACACCGGGGAGCTGTTTTTT
CASSVQGEDTGELFF
>TRBJ1-5|TRBV30|-|many
TGTGCCTGGAGTGTAGGCATCAGGGGCAATCAGCCCCAGCATTTT
CAWSVGIRGNQPQHF
>TRBJ2-5|TRBV10-3|TRBD1|-
TGTGCCACATTAAAGAACCCCGGACAGGGAAGTGAGACCCAGTACTTC
CATLKNPGQGSETQYF
>TRBJ2-7|TRBV7-8|TRBD1|-
TGTGCCAGCAGCTTTGGACAGGAAAGCTCCTACGAGCAGTACTTC
CASSFGQESSYEQYF
>TRBJ2-1|TRBV28|TRBD2|-
TGTGCCAGCAGTTTAGTGGGACTAGTAGGGTATGAGCAGTTCTTC
CASSLVGLVGYEQFF
>TRBJ2-1|TRBV19|TRBD2|-
TGTGCCAGTAGTTCCTGGACTAGCGGGGGCTGGGGTGAGCAGTTCTTC
CASSSWTSGGWGEQFF
>TRBJ2-2|TRBV5-4|TRBD1|-
TGTGCCAGCAGCGAGTGGCCGGGACAGGGGGCCGGGGAGCTGTTTTTT
CASSEWPGQGAGELFF
>TRBJ2-3|TRBV19|TRBD2|-
TGTGCCAGTAGTCACCCCAGGGGCGGGAGGACAGATACGCAGTATTTT
CASSHPRGGRTDTQYF
>TRBJ2-5|TRBV5-1|-|-
TGCGCCAGCAGTTCTCACCAGAAAGAGACCCAGTACTTC
CASSSHQKETQYF
>TRBJ2-1|TRBV7-3|TRBD2|-
TGTGCCAGCAGCTTACGGCCGCGGGGGACTGACAATGAGCAGTTCTTC
CASSLRPRGTDNEQFF